These 10 T cell receptor beta chains came from one sample sequenced in a study of graft-versus-host responses after intestinal transplantation. For these receptors, no antigen is known. The repertoire was sequenced with immunoSEQ multiplex PCR; TCRdb's copy has only in-frame clones and lacks some. This sample has about 120,000 clones, with roughly 91% found just once. Here the sequenced sample was unstimulated CD4+ T cells sorted from spleen or lymph node cells, taken before intestinal transplant. These receptors all stem from a human donor who received an intestinal transplant.

This clone was detected only once. Here the CDR3 reads CASSPTGGRKKLFF. Here the CDR3 DNA reads TGTGCCAGCTCACCGACAGGTGGTAGGAAAAAACTGTTTTTT. This chain links TRBV18 with TRBJ1-4, with D maybe TRBD1 (6 bases). The V gene lost 3 bases and the J gene lost 9 bases, with 14 bases spanning the gap. The CDR3 totals 14 residues. The germline CDR1 and CDR2 sequences are KGHSH and LQKENI.

The V gene is TRBV7-9, the J gene TRBJ2-7, with 7 nucleotides matching TRBD1. Per germline, CDR1 SEHNR and CDR2 FQNEAQ (reference sequence). The CDR3 runs to 15 residues. V gave up 3 bases and J gave up 2 bases; unmatched junction bases: 7. CDR3 DNA sequence: TGTGCCAGCAGCTTGACAGGGAAAATCCCCTACGAGCAGTACTTC. It encodes CASSLTGKIPYEQYF. Combining the CDR3 with reference TRBV7-9 and TRBJ2-7 gives the whole variable domain DTGVSQNPRHKITKRGQNVTFRCDPISEHNRLYWYRQTLGQGPEFLTYFQNEAQLEKSRLLSDRFSAERPKGSFSTLEIQRTEQGDSAMYLCASSLTGKIPYEQYFGPGTRLTVT.

This rearrangement joins TRBV10-1 to TRBJ2-1, with 11 bases aligning to TRBD2. This CDR3 region has 13 residues. The ends lost 9 bases at V and 4 bases at J; junction bases unmatched: 2. Looked up from germline, CDR1 is WNHNN and CDR2 is SYGVQD (reference sequence). CDR3 sequence reads: CASGTSGYNEQFF. The CDR3 DNA sequence: TGCGCCAGTGGGACTAGCGGATACAATGAGCAGTTCTTC.

This chain uses TRBV2 with TRBJ1-4, with D uncertain. Germline V gene data show CDR1 as SNHLY and CDR2 as FYNNEI. The CDR3 spans 12 residues. The V end was cut by 3 bases, the J end by 3 bases, with 2 bases between. In nucleotides, the CDR3 is TGTGCCAGCAGTGAGTCTAATGAAAAACTGTTTTTT. This gives the protein CASSESNEKLFF.

The chain employs TRBV7-9 and TRBJ2-3, with D perhaps matching TRBD2 (6 bases). CDR3 length: 17 amino acids. Trimming removed 1 base from V and 2 bases from J, with 16 bases in between. Per germline, CDR1 SEHNR and CDR2 FQNEAQ (reference sequence). The CDR3 nucleotides are TGTGCCAGCAGCTTAGGGGGGACTGCCCTTTTCACAGATACGCAGTATTTT. This gives the protein CASSLGGTALFTDTQYF.

The chain recombines TRBV5-1 with TRBJ1-2, with unresolved D. The V end lost 1 base, the J end lost 7 bases, and 11 bases lay between the germline ends. The V gene's germline CDR1 is SGHRS and CDR2 YFSETQ. The CDR3 spans 13 residues. CDR3 nucleotides: TGCGCCAGCAGCTTGTCCGGGGTCGGTGGCTACACCTTC. It codes for CASSLSGVGGYTF. The whole variable domain, filled in from reference TRBV5-1 and TRBJ1-2, reads KAGVTQTPRYLIKTRGQQVTLSCSPISGHRSVSWYQQTPGQGLQFLFEYFSETQRNKGNFPGRFSGRQFSNSRSEMNVSTLELGDSALYLCASSLSGVGGYTFGSGTRLTVV.

The chain is built from TRBV6-1 and TRBJ1-1, with D possibly TRBD1 on 6 matching bases. The V end was cut by 8 bases, the J end by 2 bases, with 12 bases between. This CDR3 is 13 amino acids long. Germline CDR1 reads MNHNS; CDR2 reads SASEGT. For the CDR3, the DNA is TGTGCCAGCCAACTGACAGGAAACACTGAAGCTTTCTTT. It is translated as CASQLTGNTEAFF.

The CDR3 DNA reads as TGTGCCAGCCGACGGGGACAGTCCTCCTACGAGCAGTACTTC. Its protein is CASRRGQSSYEQYF. The chain is built from TRBV2 and TRBJ2-7; 7 positions agree with TRBD1. The length of the CDR3 is 14 residues. The V gene end was trimmed by 8 bases and the J gene end by 0 bases; junction bases not matched to a gene: 7. Germline V lookup: CDR1 SNHLY, CDR2 FYNNEI. Variable domain in full (rest from reference TRBV2 and TRBJ2-7): EPEVTQTPSHQVTQMGQEVILRCVPISNHLYFYWYRQILGQKVEFLVSFYNNEISEKSEIFDDQFSVERPDGSNFTLKIRSTKLEDSAMYFCASRRGQSSYEQYFGPGTRLTVT.

This sequence joins TRBV4-1 and TRBJ2-7; D not certain. Germline loops: CDR1 MGHRA, CDR2 YSYEKL. With 0 bases removed from V and 1 base from J, the gap between germline ends came to 10 bases. CDR3 length: 15 amino acids. The CDR3 loop reads CASSQEPSPSYEQYF. The DNA of the CDR3 is TGCGCCAGCAGCCAAGAGCCCTCGCCTTCCTACGAGCAGTACTTC.

CDR3 in amino acids: CAWSEVSYEQYF. The CDR3 nucleotides read TGTGCCTGGAGTGAAGTCTCCTACGAGCAGTACTTC. The gene calls are TRBV30 and TRBJ2-7; no clear D gene. The germline V and J ends were trimmed by 1 base and 0 bases, with 4 bases remaining between them. Germline V lookup: CDR1 GTSNPN, CDR2 SVGIG (reference sequence). The CDR3 consists of 12 residues. Together with reference TRBV30 and TRBJ2-7, the CDR3 gives the full variable domain: SQTIHQWPATLVQPVGSPLSLECTVEGTSNPNLYWYRQAAGRGLQLLFYSVGIGQISSEVPQNLSASRPQDRQFILSSKKLLLSDSGFYLCAWSEVSYEQYFGPGTRLTVT.